Described below is a single T cell receptor (beta chain) sequence and its context. The data derive from a study of blood T cell repertoires in COVID-19. Whole-study context: Sites in the United States, Italy and Spain provided acute and convalescent COVID-19 samples.

Germline V gene lookup returns CDR1 SGHNT and CDR2 YYREEE (reference sequence). Trimming took 0 bases from V and 6 from J; bases not matched to a gene: 11. This CDR3 comprises 17 residues. Enrollment of patients from Seattle took place during active infection, with longitudinal follow-up. Original processing methods: It was from reference gene primer amplification that nucleated cell counts were estimated. Sequenced by immunoSEQ multiplex PCR; TCRdb stores in-frame clones only, minus some. That table supplies the V and J calls and clone size; D and trimming were determined from the DNA. The sample contains some 400,000 clones, approximately 89% of which appear only once.

The sample consisted of peripheral blood. The receptor was isolated from a woman between 25 and 40 years old with COVID-19, enrolled during active disease. The chain uses TRBV5-4 and TRBJ2-1, with 8 bases that match TRBD2. CDR3 loop: CASSLGTGGGHTNEQFF. The CDR3 DNA sequence: TGTGCCAGCAGCTTGGGTACCGGCGGGGGGCACACCAATGAGCAGTTCTTC. Using reference TRBV5-4 and TRBJ2-1 for the parts outside the CDR3, the full variable domain is ETGVTQSPTHLIKTRGQQVTLRCSSQSGHNTVSWYQQALGQGPQFIFQYYREEENGRGNFPPRFSGLQFPNYSSELNVNALELDDSALYLCASSLGTGGGHTNEQFFGPGTRLTVL.